The clone carrying this T cell receptor beta chain occurred many times. Its antigen is as yet unknown. This record belongs to a study of T cells in Graves' hyperthyroidism and ophthalmopathy. Whole-study findings and limits: Ophthalmopathy, which appeared later, was predicted by the model a median approximately 6.7 months before onset. In the blood, most expanded thyroid clonotypes above 0.001 appeared as well.

V was trimmed by 0 bases and J by 3 bases, leaving 9 bases between them. In germline, CDR1 is LGHDT, CDR2 YNNKEL (reference sequence). The CDR3 is 14 residues long. It was RNA transcripts that yielded the amplified TCR beta CDR3 regions. The HTBI primer set drove a first-round RT-PCR of the TCR CDR3. TCRdb itself ran the multiplex PCR reads through MiXCR, one entry per CDR3 protein. The sample lists about 740,000 distinct CDR3 sequences; less than 15% were seen once. Lactation, pregnancy, other autoimmune disease or uncontrolled infection led to exclusion of patients. Fresh peripheral blood, 8 to 10 ml, was the source of the PBMCs.

This chain links TRBV3-1 with TRBJ2-7; a possible D gene is TRBD1 (5 bases). Sequenced sample: blood. The TCR was taken from a woman aged 18-29 years with Graves' hyperthyroidism. This CDR3 reads CASSQDTGYYEQYF. The DNA for the CDR3 is TGTGCCAGCAGCCAAGATACAGGTTACTACGAGCAGTACTTC.